The present T cell receptor beta chain was sequenced within a study of cytomegalovirus exposure and HLA in healthy donors. The wider study: Out of around 360 genotyped donors, about 80% belonged to the Caucasian-associated ancestry cluster. Study results and caveats: Rarity marked most TCR sequences, yet some public TCRs occurred in many donors. Cytomegalovirus status was reportedly diagnosed by the classifier with high sensitivity and specificity. When a later analysis was performed, an Asian-associated ancestry cluster reportedly had fewer N-insertions than the roughly 700-donor mean.

Comments on this clone: Its specificity is not known. One end of the junction varies from germline; a read error may be responsible. Within the sample, other DNA sequences also encode this same CDR3.

Primers: 60 Vbeta forward and 13 Jbeta reverse. The protocol was immunoSEQ multiplex PCR, while the TCRdb copy is restricted to in-frame clones and leaves out a portion. The sample shows some 91,000 clones, around 76% of them seen only once. Sequencing used PBMCs. The clonotype originates from a man aged 35 to 55 in good health and CMV-seropositive.

CDR3 nucleotides: TGCGCCAGCAGCTTGGGGAACAGGGACACCGGGGAGCTGTTTTTT. The encoded protein is CASSLGNRDTGELFF. V and J are TRBV5-4 and TRBJ2-2; a weak D match, TRBD1 (6 bases). Germline values: CDR1 SGHNT, CDR2 YYREEE (reference sequence). The CDR3 is 15 residues long.